The 2 T cell receptor beta chains listed next were all sequenced from one sample in a study of blood T cell repertoires in COVID-19. The repertoire was sequenced with immunoSEQ multiplex PCR; TCRdb's copy has only in-frame clones and lacks some. The sample has some 110,000 clones, roughly 83% seen once. Specimen: peripheral blood. Receptors were obtained from a man aged 30-40 years with acute or convalescent COVID-19.

As for this clone: The sample holds other DNA sequences that translate to the same CDR3. J is TRBJ2-2 and V is TRBV7-6, with 9 bases that match TRBD1. V gave up 5 bases and J gave up 3 bases; unmatched junction bases: 4. In germline, CDR1 is SGHVS, CDR2 FNYEAQ. The CDR3 sequence is 15 residues long. CDR3 residues: CASSPGTGYTGELFF. CDR3 in DNA: TGTGCCAGCAGCCCAGGGACAGGGTACACCGGGGAGCTGTTTTTT.

This clone is a singleton in its sample. The CDR3 loop is CASSPGTGGRSGNTIYF. The DNA of the CDR3 is TGCGCCAGCAGTCCCGGGACAGGGGGCAGGTCTGGAAACACCATATATTTT. The chain links TRBV10-2 to TRBJ1-3, with TRBD1 identical over 12 bases. Looked up from germline, CDR1 is WSHSY and CDR2 is SAAADI. The CDR3 has 17 residues. The ends lost 5 bases at V and 1 base at J; junction bases unmatched: 6.